One sample yielded the 18 T cell receptor beta chains listed below, sequenced in a study of regulatory T cells in long-lasting Graves disease. Arm-PCR with iRepertoire HTBI primers amplified the CDR3 regions for these TCR beta libraries. One entry per CDR3 protein, called by TCRdb with MiXCR from the multiplex PCR reads. The table records more than 350,000 distinct CDR3 sequences, roughly a fifth of them present only once. Described time point: persistent/refractory GD, antithyroid drugs over 5 years with positive TRAb. Making the TCR library involved RNA that had been extracted from PBMCs. Specimen: peripheral blood mononuclear cells (PBMCs), collected when the disease was refractory, from a patient treated with antithyroid drugs. The receptors were gathered from a female donor with Graves disease.

V is TRBV20-1 and J is TRBJ1-1, with a weak D call TRBD1 (5 bases). This CDR3 has 17 residues. Germline V lookup: CDR1 DFQATT, CDR2 SNEGSKA (reference sequence). Trimming shortened V by 0 bases and J by 5 bases, and 22 bases separated the two germline ends. DNA for the CDR3: TGCAGTGCTAGAGATATCCCCAATAGGGGAGTTTGGACTGAAGCTTTCTTT. Translation gives CSARDIPNRGVWTEAFF.

This clonotype was seen only a few times. This chain links TRBV9 with TRBJ1-4, with D perhaps TRBD1 (6 bases). V lost 3 bases, J lost 7 bases, and 13 bases lay in between. The CDR3 is made up of 14 amino acids. Germline CDR1 reads SGDLS; CDR2 reads YYNGEE. The CDR3 DNA reads as TGTGCCAGCAGCGCAACAGGGTGGGGTGAAAAACTGTTTTTT. Its protein is CASSATGWGEKLFF.

In its sample, this clonotype was seen many times. The V and J genes are TRBV6-1 and TRBJ2-5; TRBD2 aligns across 7 bases. The CDR3 is made up of 15 amino acids. V gave up 3 bases and J gave up 1 base; unmatched junction bases: 5. Germline CDR1 and CDR2: MNHNS and SASEGT. Written as DNA, the CDR3 is TGTGCCAGCAGTGAGAGCGGGACGTTCCAAGAGACCCAGTACTTC. This codes for CASSESGTFQETQYF.

This clonotype was detected ten times or more. The chain joins TRBV28 to TRBJ1-5; D is ambiguous. CDR1 and CDR2 (germline): MDHEN, SYDVKM. V lost 3 bases and J lost 6, with 6 bases in between. The CDR3 is made up of 12 amino acids. Here the CDR3 DNA reads TGTGCCAGCAGTTTTACGGTTCAGCCCCAGCATTTT. Translated, it gives CASSFTVQPQHF.

At least ten counts were recorded for this clonotype. This chain connects TRBV12-3 or TRBV12-4 to TRBJ1-1; D is undetermined. There are 15 residues in the CDR3. Trimming removed 3 bases from V and 4 bases from J, with 15 bases in between. The CDR3: CASSFGEVGGTEAFF. CDR3 bases: TGTGCCAGCAGTTTTGGGGAAGTGGGTGGCACTGAAGCTTTCTTT.

The CDR3 spells CASRPGPGPREQYF. The CDR3 bases are TGCGCCAGCAGACCCGGTCCCGGGCCGCGGGAGCAGTACTTC. The chain employs TRBV10-1 and TRBJ2-7, with D unresolved. The germline V gene encodes CDR1 WNHNN and CDR2 SYGVQD (reference sequence). The CDR3 runs 14 residues. V shed 6 bases and J shed 7 bases, with 19 bases lying between them.

This clonotype was detected only a few times. The chain joins TRBV6-5 to TRBJ1-2; weak D call: TRBD1 (5 bases). Between the trimmed V and J ends, which lost 2 bases and 8 bases, there was a span of 12 bases. The V gene's germline CDR1 is MNHEY and CDR2 SVGAGI. The CDR3 totals 13 residues. CDR3 sequence reads: CASSYGAGFGYTF. The CDR3 bases are TGTGCCAGCAGTTACGGGGCAGGTTTCGGCTACACCTTC.

This chain uses TRBV20-1 with TRBJ1-5; a weak D match, TRBD1 (5 bases). The ends were cut back, 6 bases at V and 4 bases at J, with 22 bases in the middle. The CDR3 has 16 residues. From germline, CDR1 is DFQATT and CDR2 SNEGSKA (reference sequence). This chain's CDR3 is CSAPAGGGIWNQPQHF. The CDR3 DNA follows: TGCAGTGCCCCCGCGGGTGGGGGGATTTGGAATCAGCCCCAGCATTTT.

This clonotype was detected many times. The CDR3 loop reads CASSRDSWTEAFF. Here the CDR3 DNA reads TGTGCCAGCAGCCGGGACAGCTGGACTGAAGCTTTCTTT. This chain connects TRBV5-5 to TRBJ1-1; TRBD1 matches 7 bases. CDR3 size: 13 residues. Germline V gene data show CDR1 as SGHKS and CDR2 as YYEKEE (reference sequence). The junction had 5 bases not matched to a gene; V was cut back by 4 bases and J by 5 bases.

This clonotype has ten or more counts. The chain recombines TRBV9 with TRBJ2-5; 8 nucleotides agree with TRBD2. Germline CDR1 is SGDLS and CDR2 is YYNGEE. This CDR3 contains 14 residues. J gave up 5 bases and V 6 bases, and 9 bases lay outside the gene matches. CDR3 sequence reads: CASNIAGQGETQYF. In nucleotides, the CDR3 is TGTGCCAGCAACATAGCGGGACAAGGGGAGACCCAGTACTTC. The whole variable domain, filled in from reference TRBV9 and TRBJ2-5, reads DSGVTQTPKHLITATGQRVTLRCSPRSGDLSVYWYQQSLDQGLQFLIQYYNGEERAKGNILERFSAQQFPDLHSELNLSSLELGDSALYFCASNIAGQGETQYFGPGTRLLVL.

This clonotype has just a few counts. CDR3 sequence reads: CASRHAGGAGTEAFF. For the CDR3, the DNA is TGTGCCAGCAGGCACGCGGGGGGCGCGGGCACTGAAGCTTTCTTT. This chain links TRBV5-8 with TRBJ1-1, with a weak D call TRBD1 (6 bases). Deletions cut 5 bases from V and 4 bases from J, with 18 bases between. Germline loops: CDR1 SGHTS, CDR2 YDEGEE. This CDR3 is 15 amino acids long. The complete variable domain, with remaining parts taken from reference TRBV5-8 and TRBJ1-1, reads EAGVTQSPTHLIKTRGQQATLRCSPISGHTSVYWYQQALGLGLQFLLWYDEGEERNRGNFPPRFSGRQFPNYSSELNVNALELEDSALYLCASRHAGGAGTEAFFGQGTRLTVV.

This clonotype was detected ten times or more. This chain joins TRBV28 and TRBJ2-7; 9 bases map to TRBD1. V was clipped by 2 bases and J by 6 bases; unmatched bases: 2. Germline V gene sequence: CDR1 MDHEN, CDR2 SYDVKM. This CDR3 is built from 13 residues. The CDR3 spells CASSLTDRGEQYF. CDR3 DNA sequence: TGTGCCAGCAGTTTAACGGACAGGGGCGAGCAGTACTTC. The whole variable domain, remainder taken from reference TRBV28 and TRBJ2-7, is DVKVTQSSRYLVKRTGEKVFLECVQDMDHENMFWYRQDPGLGLRLIYFSYDVKMKEKGDIPEGYSVSREKKERFSLILESASTNQTSMYLCASSLTDRGEQYFGPGTRLTVT.

There are a few counts of this clonotype. The J gene is TRBJ1-2, the V gene TRBV7-8; D unclear. The CDR3 spans 16 residues. The ends were cut back, 1 base at V and 6 bases at J, with 18 bases in the middle. The germline CDR1 and CDR2 sequences are SGHVS and FQNEAQ. In DNA form, the CDR3 reads TGTGCCAGCAGCTTAGTTCTGGGGTCCGGGATAAATGGCTACACCTTC. Translating gives CASSLVLGSGINGYTF.

The J gene is TRBJ2-2, the V gene TRBV28; D may correspond to TRBD1 or TRBD2 (5 bases each). The CDR3 runs 15 residues. V was clipped by 8 bases and J by 2 bases, with 15 bases between them. The germline V gene has CDR1 MDHEN and CDR2 SYDVKM. This CDR3 reads CASVPGHYNTGELFF. The CDR3 bases are TGTGCCAGCGTTCCGGGGCATTACAACACCGGGGAGCTGTTTTTT. The whole variable domain, filled in from reference TRBV28 and TRBJ2-2, reads DVKVTQSSRYLVKRTGEKVFLECVQDMDHENMFWYRQDPGLGLRLIYFSYDVKMKEKGDIPEGYSVSREKKERFSLILESASTNQTSMYLCASVPGHYNTGELFFGEGSRLTVL.

This clonotype was found a few times. The chain uses TRBV19 and TRBJ1-1; D may be TRBD1 (5 bases). V was shortened by 8 bases and J by 6 bases, with 13 bases between the two germline ends. The germline V gene has CDR1 LNHDA and CDR2 SQIVND (reference sequence). The CDR3 is 12 amino acids. The CDR3 loop is CASGGMEAEAFF. CDR3 DNA sequence: TGTGCCAGTGGGGGGATGGAGGCTGAAGCTTTCTTT.

This clonotype was seen many times. V usage is TRBV7-9 and J usage is TRBJ1-2, with TRBD1 as a possible D gene (5 bases). The V end lost 0 bases, the J end lost 5 bases, and 13 bases lay between the germline ends. CDR3 size: 15 residues. CDR1 is SEHNR, CDR2 FQNEAQ, per germline (reference sequence). Written as DNA, the CDR3 is TGTGCCAGCAGCTTAGCCCGGGACCCAAGATATGGCTACACCTTC. This gives the protein CASSLARDPRYGYTF.

About this clonotype itself: This may stem from a read error, because a much larger clone lies one nucleotide away. The chain is built from TRBV3-1 and TRBJ1-2; 9 nucleotides align to TRBD1. The CDR3 contains 15 residues. From germline, CDR1 is LGHDT and CDR2 YNNKEL (reference sequence). Here the CDR3 DNA reads TGTGCCGGCAGCCAAGGGACAGGGTCTCAGTGGGGCTACACCTTC. This gives the protein CAGSQGTGSQWGYTF.

This clonotype was detected ten times or more. This chain links TRBV11-2 with TRBJ2-5, with unresolved D. The ends were cut back, 8 bases at V and 7 bases at J, with 8 bases in the middle. CDR1 is SGHAT, CDR2 FQNNGV, per germline. The CDR3 runs to 10 residues. CDR3 region: CASGAGTQYF. The CDR3 DNA follows: TGTGCCAGCGGAGCAGGGACCCAGTACTTC.